Each of the 2 T cell receptor beta chains below was sequenced from the same sample in a study of identical twins (dated by TCRdb to about 2016). The receptor library was made with 5' RACE. The listed sequencing device is Illumina HiSeq 2000. The public reads were reanalyzed by TCRdb: fastp trimming at Q25, MiXCR alignment, in-frame beta chains only. Merged by CDR3 protein, the rows form single entries marked with the most common genes and DNA. This sample gives approximately 410,000 distinct CDR3 sequences in total; about 18% of them show up just once. Approximately 12% of the sample is in the top ten clones. Material: naive T cells sorted from blood. What this sample's cell subset or site label stands for: cells isolated with a human naive T-cell isolation kit. These receptors all stem from a man aged 50 to 60 in good health.

This clonotype was detected only a few times. The chain recombines TRBV5-1 with TRBJ2-7; TRBD1 aligns across 8 bases. The trim removed 2 bases at V and 6 bases at J, leaving 4 bases unmatched. The germline gives CDR1 SGHRS, CDR2 YFSETQ. This CDR3 comprises 13 residues. This CDR3 is CASSFSDRAEQYF. CDR3 in DNA: TGCGCCAGCAGCTTCTCGGACAGGGCCGAGCAGTACTTC.

Ten or more counts support this clonotype. The chain is built from TRBV20-1 and TRBJ2-3, with TRBD2 matching 7 bases. CDR1 DFQATT and CDR2 SNEGSKA come from the germline V gene (reference sequence). The CDR3 length is 14 residues. The trim removed 3 bases at V and 2 bases at J, leaving 5 bases unmatched. In nucleotides, the CDR3 is TGCAGTGCTAGTCCGGGACTATCCACAGATACGCAGTATTTT. Amino acids: CSASPGLSTDTQYF.